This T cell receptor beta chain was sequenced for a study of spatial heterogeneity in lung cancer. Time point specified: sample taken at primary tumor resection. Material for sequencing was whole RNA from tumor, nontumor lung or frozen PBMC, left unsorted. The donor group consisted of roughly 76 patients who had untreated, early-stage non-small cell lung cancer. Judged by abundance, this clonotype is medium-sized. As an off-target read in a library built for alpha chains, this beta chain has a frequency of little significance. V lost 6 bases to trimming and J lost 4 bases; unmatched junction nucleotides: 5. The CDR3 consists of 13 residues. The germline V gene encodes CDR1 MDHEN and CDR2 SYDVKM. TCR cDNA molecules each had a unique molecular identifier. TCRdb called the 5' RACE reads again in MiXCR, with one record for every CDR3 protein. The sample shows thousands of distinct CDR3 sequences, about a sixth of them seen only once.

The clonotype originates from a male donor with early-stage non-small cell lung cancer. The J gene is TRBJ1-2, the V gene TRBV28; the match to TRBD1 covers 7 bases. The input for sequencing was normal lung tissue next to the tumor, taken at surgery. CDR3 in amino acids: CASRSQGGYGYTF. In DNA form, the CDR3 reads TGTGCCAGCAGATCCCAGGGGGGCTATGGCTACACCTTC.